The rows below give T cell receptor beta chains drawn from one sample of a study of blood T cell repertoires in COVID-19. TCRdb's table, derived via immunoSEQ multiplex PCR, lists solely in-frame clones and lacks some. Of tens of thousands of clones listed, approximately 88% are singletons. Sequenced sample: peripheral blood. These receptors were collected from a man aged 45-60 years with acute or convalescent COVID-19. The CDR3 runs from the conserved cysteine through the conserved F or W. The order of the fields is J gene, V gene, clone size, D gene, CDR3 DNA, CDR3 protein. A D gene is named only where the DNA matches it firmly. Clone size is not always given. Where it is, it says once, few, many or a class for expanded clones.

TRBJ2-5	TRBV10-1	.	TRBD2	TGCGCCAGCAGTGAGGGCGGGACTAGCGATAAAGAGACCCAGTACTTC	CASSEGGTSDKETQYF
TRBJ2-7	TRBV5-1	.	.	TGCGCCAGCAGCCAGGACAGCTACGAGCAGTACTTC	CASSQDSYEQYF
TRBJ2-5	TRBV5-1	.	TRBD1	TGCGCCAGCAGCTGGGCGGACAGGGAACGGGAGACCCAGTACTTC	CASSWADRERETQYF
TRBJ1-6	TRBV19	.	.	TGTGCCAGTAGTATGATAGGGGATTCACCCCTCCACTTT	CASSMIGDSPLHF
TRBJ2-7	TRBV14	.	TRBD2	TGTGCCAGCAGCCAAGATCCGGGGGGCTCCTACGAGCAGTACTTC	CASSQDPGGSYEQYF
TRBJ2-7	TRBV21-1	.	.	TGTGCCAGCAGCAACACACCGTTATGGGAGCAGTACTTC	CASSNTPLWEQYF
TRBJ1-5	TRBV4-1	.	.	TGCGCCAGCAGCCAGACAGACAATCAGCCCCAGCATTTT	CASSQTDNQPQHF
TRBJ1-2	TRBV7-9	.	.	TGTGCCAGCAGCTTAGGTGGGGGGTTCTATGGCTACACCTTC	CASSLGGGFYGYTF
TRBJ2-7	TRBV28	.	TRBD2	TGTGCCAGCAGGGGCACGGGACTAGAAAGGTACGAGCAGTACTTC	CASRGTGLERYEQYF
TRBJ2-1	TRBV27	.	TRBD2	TGTGCCAGCAGAAAACCCGGGACTAGCGGTATCGATGAGCAGTTCTTC	CASRKPGTSGIDEQFF
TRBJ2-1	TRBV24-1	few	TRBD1	TGTGCCGCCGCAGGGGACAGGGGGAATGAGCAGTTCTTC	CAAAGDRGNEQFF
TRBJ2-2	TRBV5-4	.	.	TGTGCCAGCAGCTTGACACCCCGGGCGGGGACCGGGGAGCTGTTTTTT	CASSLTPRAGTGELFF
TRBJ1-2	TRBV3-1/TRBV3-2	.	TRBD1	TGTGCCAGCAGTTACCGGACAGGGAACTACACCTTC	CASSYRTGNYTF
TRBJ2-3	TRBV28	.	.	TGTGCCAGCAGTTCCCTAACAGGGATCACAGATACGCAGTATTTT	CASSSLTGITDTQYF
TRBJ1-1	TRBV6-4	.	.	TGTGCCAGCAGTGAATTGGGGGGCACTGAAGCTTTCTTT	CASSELGGTEAFF
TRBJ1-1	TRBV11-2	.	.	TGTGCCAGCAGCGCCGGACTTGGCACTGAAGCTTTCTTT	CASSAGLGTEAFF
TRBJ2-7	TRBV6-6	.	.	TGTGCCAGCTCCCGGGGCGGGGACTACGAGCAGTACTTC	CASSRGGDYEQYF
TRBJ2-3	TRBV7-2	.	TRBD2	TGTGCCAGCAGCTTGGCGGCTAGCGGGGGGATTGCAGATACGCAGTATTTT	CASSLAASGGIADTQYF
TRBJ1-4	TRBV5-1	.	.	TGCGCCAGCAGCTTTGTCGGGTCTTCAACTAATGAAAAACTGTTTTTT	CASSFVGSSTNEKLFF
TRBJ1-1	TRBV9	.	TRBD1	TGTGCCAGCAGCGTAGGACAGGGGATTTCTGAAGCTTTCTTT	CASSVGQGISEAFF
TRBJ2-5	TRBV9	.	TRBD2	TGTGCCAGCAGCGCGGGACTAGGTGAGACCCAGTACTTC	CASSAGLGETQYF
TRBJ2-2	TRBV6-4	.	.	TGTGCCAGCAGCGGCAGGCCGGATTCCGGGGAGCTGTTTTTT	CASSGRPDSGELFF
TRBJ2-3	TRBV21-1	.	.	TGTGCCAGCAGCAGTAGGACTAGCGGCACAGATACGCAGTATTTT	CASSSRTSGTDTQYF
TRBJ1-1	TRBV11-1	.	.	TGTGCCAGCAGCTTAGACAGAGTGAACACTGAAGCTTTCTTT	CASSLDRVNTEAFF
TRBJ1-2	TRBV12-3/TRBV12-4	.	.	TGTGCCAGCAGTTTACCTCTCTATGGCTACACCTTC	CASSLPLYGYTF
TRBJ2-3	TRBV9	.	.	TGTGCCAGCAGCTTGGGGGGTAGCGGAGATACGCAGTATTTT	CASSLGGSGDTQYF
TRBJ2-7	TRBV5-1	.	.	TGCGCCAGCAGCGATAAAACGGGTGGGTACGAGCAGTACTTC	CASSDKTGGYEQYF
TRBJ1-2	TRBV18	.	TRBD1	TGTGCCAGCTCAGTCGGGACAGAACCTTATGGCTACACCTTC	CASSVGTEPYGYTF
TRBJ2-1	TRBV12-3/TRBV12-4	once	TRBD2	TGTGCCAGCAGACCTAGCGGGGGGGCGGAGCAGTTCTTC	CASRPSGGAEQFF
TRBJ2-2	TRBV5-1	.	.	TGCGCCAGCAGCTCCGGTTCCACGACAATCGGCACCGGGGAGCTGTTTTTT	CASSSGSTTIGTGELFF
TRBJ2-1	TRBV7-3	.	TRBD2	TGTGCCAGCAGAACCGGGACTAGCGGTTTCGATGAGCAGTTCTTC	CASRTGTSGFDEQFF
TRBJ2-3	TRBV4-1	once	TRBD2	TGCGCCAGCAGCCAAGAACTAGCGTCTAGCACAGATACGCAGTATTTT	CASSQELASSTDTQYF
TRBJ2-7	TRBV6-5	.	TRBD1	TGTGCCAGCAGTCCCGGACAGGGCAGACAGTACTTC	CASSPGQGRQYF
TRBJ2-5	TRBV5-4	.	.	TGTGCCAGCAGCCTTGCGGTCGGGGTACAAGAGACCCAGTACTTC	CASSLAVGVQETQYF
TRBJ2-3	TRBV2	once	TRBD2	TGTGCCAGCAAACGGGGGGGCACAGATACGCAGTATTTT	CASKRGGTDTQYF
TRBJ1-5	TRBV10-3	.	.	TGTGCCATCAGTGAGTCAACAGGAAAGGGCAATCAGCCCCAGCATTTT	CAISESTGKGNQPQHF
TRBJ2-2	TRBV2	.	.	TGTGCCAGCAGTCGACAGGAGAACACCGGGGAGCTGTTTTTT	CASSRQENTGELFF
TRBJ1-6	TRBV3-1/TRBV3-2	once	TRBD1	TGTGCCAGCAGCCAAGATTACAGGGGTGGAAATTCACCCCTCCACTTT	CASSQDYRGGNSPLHF
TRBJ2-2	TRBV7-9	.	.	TGTGCCAGCAGCATTGGACAACCGAACACCGGGGAGCTGTTTTTT	CASSIGQPNTGELFF
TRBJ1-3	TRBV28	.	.	TGTGCCAGCAGTTCGCAAGCAGGACTTCGAAACACCATATATTTT	CASSSQAGLRNTIYF